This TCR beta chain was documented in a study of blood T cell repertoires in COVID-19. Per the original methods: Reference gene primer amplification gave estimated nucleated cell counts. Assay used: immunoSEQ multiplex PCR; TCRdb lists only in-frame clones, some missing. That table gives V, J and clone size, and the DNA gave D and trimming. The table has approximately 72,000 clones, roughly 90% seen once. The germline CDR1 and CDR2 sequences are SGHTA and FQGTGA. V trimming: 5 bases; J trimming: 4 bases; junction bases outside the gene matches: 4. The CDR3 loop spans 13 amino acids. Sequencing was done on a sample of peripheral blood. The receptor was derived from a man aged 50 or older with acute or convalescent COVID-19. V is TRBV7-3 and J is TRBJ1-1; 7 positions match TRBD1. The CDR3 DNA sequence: TGTGCCAGCAGCGACTACAGGGGCACTGAAGCTTTCTTT. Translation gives CASSDYRGTEAFF.